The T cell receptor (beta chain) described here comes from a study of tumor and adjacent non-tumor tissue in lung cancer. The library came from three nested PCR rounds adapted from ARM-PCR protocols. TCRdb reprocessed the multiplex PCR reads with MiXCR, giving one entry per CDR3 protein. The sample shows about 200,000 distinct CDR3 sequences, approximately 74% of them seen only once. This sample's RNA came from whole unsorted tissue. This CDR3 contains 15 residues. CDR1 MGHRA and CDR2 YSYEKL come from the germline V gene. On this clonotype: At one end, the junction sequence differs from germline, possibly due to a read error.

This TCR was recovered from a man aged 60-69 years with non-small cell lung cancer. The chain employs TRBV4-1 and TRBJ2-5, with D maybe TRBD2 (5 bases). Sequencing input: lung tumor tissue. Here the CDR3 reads CSSSQDRGYQETQYF. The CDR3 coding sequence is TGCTCCAGCAGCCAAGATAGAGGGTACCAAGAGACCCAGTACTTC.